The subject of this entry is one T cell receptor beta chain. Its target is not known. These data are taken from a study of shared clonotypes between healthy human individuals. As for the study in general: Samples came from a couple of female and a few male donors aged 18 to 49. Findings and limits, study-wide: Shared clonotypes: about 5.3% naive CD4, around 3.7% naive CD8, under 2.5% memory CD4, more than 0.3% memory CD8.

The authors' processing: Owing to the provision of junction-only sequences devoid of quality scores by immunoSEQ, filtering differed. Produced via immunoSEQ multiplex PCR; TCRdb's table is partial and in-frame only. That table gives V, J and clone size, and the DNA gave D and trimming. The table lists roughly 1 million clones, 70% to 80% of them singletons. The receptor's source is a man aged 18 to 30 in good health. The sequencing input was memory CD4+ T cells sorted from blood. Subset noted: CD45RA-negative fraction.

This CDR3 reads CASSGLTMAYGYTF. In nucleotides, the CDR3 is TGTGCCAGTAGTGGACTAACAATGGCGTATGGCTACACCTTC. The chain employs TRBV19 and TRBJ1-2; the D is unclear. CDR3 length equals 14 residues. V lost 5 bases, J lost 5 bases, and 15 bases lay in between. Germline CDR1 and CDR2: LNHDA and SQIVND (reference sequence).